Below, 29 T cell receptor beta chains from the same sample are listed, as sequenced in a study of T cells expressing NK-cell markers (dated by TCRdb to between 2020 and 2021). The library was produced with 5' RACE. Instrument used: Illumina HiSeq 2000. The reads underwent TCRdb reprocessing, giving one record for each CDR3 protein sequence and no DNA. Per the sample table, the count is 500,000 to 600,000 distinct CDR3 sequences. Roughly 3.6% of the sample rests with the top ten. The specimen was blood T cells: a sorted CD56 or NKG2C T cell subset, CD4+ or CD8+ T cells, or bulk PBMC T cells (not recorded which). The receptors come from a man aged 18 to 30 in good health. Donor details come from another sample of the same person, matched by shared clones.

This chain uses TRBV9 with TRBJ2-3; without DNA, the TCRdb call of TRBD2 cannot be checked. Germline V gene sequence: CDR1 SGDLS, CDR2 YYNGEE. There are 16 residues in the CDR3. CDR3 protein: CASSGTSGSISNTQYF.

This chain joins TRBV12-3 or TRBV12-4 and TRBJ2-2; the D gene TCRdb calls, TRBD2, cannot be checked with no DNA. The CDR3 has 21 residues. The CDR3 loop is CASSLPGRLAGEGLGTGELFF.

This CDR3 is CSAFPGTSVEQFF. This chain joins TRBV20-1 and TRBJ2-1; there is no DNA to check the TCRdb D call of TRBD2. The CDR3 is 13 amino acids. Germline V gene sequence: CDR1 DFQATT, CDR2 SNEGSKA (reference sequence).

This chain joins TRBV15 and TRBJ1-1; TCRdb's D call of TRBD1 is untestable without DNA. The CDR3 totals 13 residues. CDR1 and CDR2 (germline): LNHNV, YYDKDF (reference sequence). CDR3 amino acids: CATTGTSYTEAFF.

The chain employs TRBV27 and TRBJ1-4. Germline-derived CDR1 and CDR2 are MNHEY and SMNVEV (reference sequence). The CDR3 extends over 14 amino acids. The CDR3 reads CASSEHATNEKLFF.

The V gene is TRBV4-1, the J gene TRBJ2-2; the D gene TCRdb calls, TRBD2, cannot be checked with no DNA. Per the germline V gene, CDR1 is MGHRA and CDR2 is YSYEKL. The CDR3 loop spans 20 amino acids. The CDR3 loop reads CASSPLGGTGLAVDTGELFF.

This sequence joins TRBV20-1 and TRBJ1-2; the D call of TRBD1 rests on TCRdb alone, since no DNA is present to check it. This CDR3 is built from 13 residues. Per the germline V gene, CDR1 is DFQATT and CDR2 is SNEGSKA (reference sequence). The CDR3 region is CSAMGGDSYGYTF.

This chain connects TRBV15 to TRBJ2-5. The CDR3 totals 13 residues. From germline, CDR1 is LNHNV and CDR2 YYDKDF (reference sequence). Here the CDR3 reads CATSRDLSLAYYF.

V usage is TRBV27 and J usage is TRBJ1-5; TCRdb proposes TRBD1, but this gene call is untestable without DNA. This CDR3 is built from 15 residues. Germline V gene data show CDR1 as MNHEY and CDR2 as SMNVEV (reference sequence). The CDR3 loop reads CASSLVRGSNQPQHF.

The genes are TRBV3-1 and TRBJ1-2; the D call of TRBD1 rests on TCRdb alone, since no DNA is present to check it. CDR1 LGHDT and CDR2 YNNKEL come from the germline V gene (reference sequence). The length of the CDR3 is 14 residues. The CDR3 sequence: CASRATGTGNGYTF. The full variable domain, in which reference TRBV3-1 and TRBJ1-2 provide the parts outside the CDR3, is DTAVSQTPKYLVTQMGNDKSIKCEQNLGHDTMYWYKQDSKKFLKIMFSYNNKELIINETVPNRFSPKSPDKAHLNLHINSLELGDSAVYFCASRATGTGNGYTFGSGTRLTVV.

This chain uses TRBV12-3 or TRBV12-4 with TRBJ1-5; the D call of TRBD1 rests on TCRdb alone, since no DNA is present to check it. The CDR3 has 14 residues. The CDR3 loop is CASSRTGTWQPQHF.

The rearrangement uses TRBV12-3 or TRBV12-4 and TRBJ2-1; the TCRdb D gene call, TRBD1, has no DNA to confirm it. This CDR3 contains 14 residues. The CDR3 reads CASSLREGRGKQFF.

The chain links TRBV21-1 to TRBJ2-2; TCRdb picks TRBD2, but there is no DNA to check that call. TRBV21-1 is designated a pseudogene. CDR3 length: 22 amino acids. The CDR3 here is CASSKGGRLAGGERVRTGELFF.

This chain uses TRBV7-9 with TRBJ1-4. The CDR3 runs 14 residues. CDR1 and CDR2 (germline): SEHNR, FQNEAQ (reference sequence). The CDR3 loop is CAGLDIGLDEKLFF.

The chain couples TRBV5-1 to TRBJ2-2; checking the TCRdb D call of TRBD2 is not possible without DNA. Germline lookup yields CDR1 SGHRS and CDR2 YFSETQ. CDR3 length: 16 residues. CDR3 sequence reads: CASSPWTSVNTGELFF. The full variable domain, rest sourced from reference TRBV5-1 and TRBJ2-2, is KAGVTQTPRYLIKTRGQQVTLSCSPISGHRSVSWYQQTPGQGLQFLFEYFSETQRNKGNFPGRFSGRQFSNSRSEMNVSTLELGDSALYLCASSPWTSVNTGELFFGEGSRLTVL.

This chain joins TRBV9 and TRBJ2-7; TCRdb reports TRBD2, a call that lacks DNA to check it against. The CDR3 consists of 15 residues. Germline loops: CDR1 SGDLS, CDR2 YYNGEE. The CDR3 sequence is CASSVAGTAVYEQYF.

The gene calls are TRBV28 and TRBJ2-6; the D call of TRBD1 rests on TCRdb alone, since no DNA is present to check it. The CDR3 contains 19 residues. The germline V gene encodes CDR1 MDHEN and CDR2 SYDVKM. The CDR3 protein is CASSLSPGVPGPGANVLTF.

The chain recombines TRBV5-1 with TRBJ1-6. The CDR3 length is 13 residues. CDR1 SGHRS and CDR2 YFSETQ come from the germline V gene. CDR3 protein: CASSYDAGMALHF.

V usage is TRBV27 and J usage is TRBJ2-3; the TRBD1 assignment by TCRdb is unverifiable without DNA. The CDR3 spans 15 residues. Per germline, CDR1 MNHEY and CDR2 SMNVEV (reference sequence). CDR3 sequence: CASRGPQGYTDTQYF.

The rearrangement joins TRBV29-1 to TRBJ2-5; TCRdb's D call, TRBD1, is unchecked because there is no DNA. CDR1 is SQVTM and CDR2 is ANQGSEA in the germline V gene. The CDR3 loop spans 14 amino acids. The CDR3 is CSVGDRPTGETQYF. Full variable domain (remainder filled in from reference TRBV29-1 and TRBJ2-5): SAVISQKPSRDICQRGTSLTIQCQVDSQVTMMFWYRQQPGQSLTLIATANQGSEATYESGFVIDKFPISRPNLTFSTLTVSNMSPEDSSIYLCSVGDRPTGETQYFGPGTRLLVL.

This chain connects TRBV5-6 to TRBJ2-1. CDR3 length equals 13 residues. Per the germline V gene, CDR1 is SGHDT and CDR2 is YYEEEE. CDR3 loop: CASSPTGRDEQFF.

The CDR3 here is CASSFLAGGKDTQYF. The gene calls are TRBV12-3 or TRBV12-4 and TRBJ2-3; TCRdb outputs TRBD2, but without DNA this stays unchecked. This CDR3 is 15 amino acids long.

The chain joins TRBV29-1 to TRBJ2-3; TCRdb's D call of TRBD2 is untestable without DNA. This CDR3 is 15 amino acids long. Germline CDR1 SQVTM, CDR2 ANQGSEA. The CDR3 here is CSVEDGPHGTDTQYF.

The CDR3 region is CASKEDGTNYGYTF. The chain links TRBV5-1 to TRBJ1-2. The CDR3 is made up of 14 amino acids. Germline V gives CDR1 SGHRS, CDR2 YFSETQ.

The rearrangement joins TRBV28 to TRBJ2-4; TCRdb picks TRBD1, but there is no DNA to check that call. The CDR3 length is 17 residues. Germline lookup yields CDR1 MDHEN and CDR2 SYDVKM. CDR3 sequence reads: CASTGPTGVIAKNIQYF.

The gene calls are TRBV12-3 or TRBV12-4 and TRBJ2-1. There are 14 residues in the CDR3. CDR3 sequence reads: CASSLKRKGSGQFF.

The CDR3 loop reads CASSQDPFSGEQFF. This rearrangement joins TRBV4-2 to TRBJ2-1; with no DNA, the TCRdb D assignment of TRBD2 cannot be verified. The germline gives CDR1 LGHNA, CDR2 YNFKEQ. The CDR3 has 14 amino acids.

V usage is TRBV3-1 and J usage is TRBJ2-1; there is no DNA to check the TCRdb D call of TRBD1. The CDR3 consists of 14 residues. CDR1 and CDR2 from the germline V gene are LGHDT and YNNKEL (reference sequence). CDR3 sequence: CASSQVAGSDEQFF.

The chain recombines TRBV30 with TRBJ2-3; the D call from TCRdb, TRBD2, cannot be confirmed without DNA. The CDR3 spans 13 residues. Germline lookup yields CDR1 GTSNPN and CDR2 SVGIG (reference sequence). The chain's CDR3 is CAWSPKRASTQYF.